One T cell receptor (beta chain) is described in this entry. This receptor's antigen is unknown. No clone much larger than this one lies a single base away; base qualities are absent. The Qiagen DNeasy Blood and Tissue Kit was used to extract total genomic DNA from the purified CD4+ T cells. Using immunoSEQ immunosequencing protocols, the TCRbeta CDR3 region, as defined by IMGT, was amplified and sequenced. The authors' analysis ran thus. The immunoSEQ service preprocessed the raw sequence data to correct PCR and sequencing errors. The sequence data were loaded into the immunoSEQ Analyzer and then analyzed further using VDJtools v1.0.7. The paired Wilcoxon signed-rank test was used to test for differences between patients and controls. The table was pulled from immuneACCESS by TCRdb, which kept in-frame rearrangements only. Such tables lose some clones; where checked, under half of the loss comes from unresolved V genes, and the rest has no known cause. V and J calls and clone size are those listed in that table; D and trimming were worked out from the DNA. In this sample the table shows under 20,000 clones, more than 85% of which occur a single time. Over 0.5% of the sample belongs to the ten largest clones.

The source of the sample is a study of untreated major depressive disorder (dated by TCRdb to the late 2010s). Regarding the complete study: A cross-sectional case-control design was used to compare T cell phenotype and TCR repertoire between antidepressant-free major depressive disorder patients and individually matched non-depressed controls. The sequencing was a follow-up to the differences in Vbeta 5.1, Vbeta 11 and Vbeta 22 usage that flow cytometry had picked up across the whole cohort. Study-wide findings and limitations: In every sequenced subject, all of the top five TRBV05-01 clones were private clones. For the sequencing comparisons, one-tailed planned tests were applied to only three preselected Vbeta families. A comparatively small study sample was produced by the strict matching and exclusion criteria, and the generalizability of findings was thereby limited. Higher TRBV05-01 (Vbeta 5.1) usage among CD4+ T cells of depressed patients compared with controls was confirmed by sequencing, with p = 0.040 in a one-tailed test. In the sequencing data, TRBV25-01 and TRBV02-01 usage was found to follow the flow-cytometry pattern, although statistical significance was not reached.

For sex, age, current smoking status and body mass index, every depressed patient had a pairwise-matched non-depressed control. All participants were of European descent. Patients were diagnosed with major depressive disorder by DSM-IV criteria and had a Hamilton Rating Scale for Depression score of 18 or higher. Patients had been free of any psychiatric medication, including antidepressants, for at least 8 weeks before enrollment. Among patients, depression severity was moderate to severe. All participants were excluded for major medical conditions, Axis I/II comorbidities, regular medication or illicit drug use, or drinking over 100 g alcohol weekly. Approximately 27 ml of peripheral blood was collected from each participant into EDTA tubes. Magnetic negative selection with the BD IMag Human CD4 T Lymphocyte Enrichment Set was used to purify CD4+ T cells from thawed PBMCs. Flow cytometry confirmed that the CD4+ enrichment method typically gave roughly 95% purity. A subgroup of roughly 5 case-control pairs, chosen blind to chemokine receptor expression and flow-cytometric repertoire skewing results, underwent TCRbeta sequencing. All blood samples were drawn in the morning at 8:00 a.m., and PBMCs were separated by Ficoll-Hypaque gradient centrifugation. PBMCs were cryopreserved by gradual cooling to -80°C and stored in liquid nitrogen until assayed.

The trim is 2 bases for V and 4 bases for J, with a gap of 11 bases between the germline ends. CDR3 length: 14 amino acids, cysteine to phenylalanine. Just CDR3 DNA is preserved here, 42 bases in frame from base 1. Reading the germline V gene gives CDR1 SGDLS and CDR2 YYNGEE. The rearranged segments are TRBV9 and TRBJ2-3; the D segment might be TRBD1 or TRBD2, since each matches 5 bases. The TCR sequence derives from a woman aged 40 to 55 with major depressive disorder. The material sequenced was CD4+ T cells from PBMCs. The DNA is TGTGCCAGCAGCGTTGAGGGGATGGCAGATACGCAGTATTTT. Protein translation: CASSVEGMADTQYF.